These 31 T cell receptor beta chains were all obtained from the same sample, sequenced in a study of cytomegalovirus exposure and HLA in healthy donors. PCR involved 60 Vbeta and 13 Jbeta primers. Sequenced by immunoSEQ multiplex PCR; TCRdb stores in-frame clones only, minus some. The sample has 150,000 to 180,000 clones; roughly 74% are singletons. Sequencing used PBMCs. The receptors derive from a man younger than 35 in good health and CMV-seronegative.

The chain is built from TRBV5-6 and TRBJ1-4; D gene unclear. Germline V gene lookup returns CDR1 SGHDT and CDR2 YYEEEE. V dropped 4 bases and J dropped 0 bases, with 16 bases sitting between them. The CDR3 length is 17 residues. CDR3: CASSPYLAASTNEKLFF. For the CDR3, the DNA is TGTGCCAGCAGCCCCTACTTGGCGGCGTCAACTAATGAAAAACTGTTTTTT.

This chain uses TRBV4-3 with TRBJ2-7; TRBD1 matches 11 bases. From germline, CDR1 is LGHNA and CDR2 YSLEER. CDR3 size: 15 residues. V gave up 4 bases and J gave up 4 bases; unmatched junction bases: 6. CDR3 coding DNA: TGCGCCAGCAGCCCCGGGACAGGGGGGGTGTACGAGCAGTACTTC. This encodes CASSPGTGGVYEQYF.

The V and J genes are TRBV19 and TRBJ1-2; no clear D. V was trimmed by 10 bases and J by 4 bases, leaving 13 bases between them. This CDR3 is built from 12 residues. CDR1 and CDR2 (germline): LNHDA, SQIVND (reference sequence). The CDR3, as DNA: TGTGCCACCGCGGGGTTTAGCTATGGCTACACCTTC. Amino acids: CATAGFSYGYTF.

CDR3 DNA sequence: TGTGCCAGCAGATTCGGGACAGGATCCTACAATGAGCAGTTCTTC. It translates to CASRFGTGSYNEQFF. This chain joins TRBV6-5 and TRBJ2-1; 8 nucleotides align to TRBD1. V shed 6 bases, J shed 1 base, and the junction held 5 bases outside the gene matches. Looked up from germline, CDR1 is MNHEY and CDR2 is SVGAGI. There are 15 residues in the CDR3.

The V and J genes are TRBV25-1 and TRBJ2-5; no clear D. Trimming shortened V by 3 bases and J by 5 bases, and 16 bases separated the two germline ends. Germline CDR1 reads MGHDK; CDR2 reads SYGVNS. This CDR3 is 15 amino acids long. CDR3 sequence (DNA): TGTGCCAGCAGTGACGATAGTGGTCCCGGGGAGACCCAGTACTTC. This gives the protein CASSDDSGPGETQYF.

The gene calls are TRBV30 and TRBJ2-1; 14 nucleotides agree with TRBD2. This CDR3 is 15 amino acids long. Germline V CDR1 and CDR2: GTSNPN, SVGIG (reference sequence). The V segment lost 3 bases and the J segment 7 bases; nucleotides outside the gene matches: 5. The CDR3 region has the DNA TGTGCCTGGAGCGCCGGACTAGCGGGGGGAAATGAGCAGTTCTTC. It is translated as CAWSAGLAGGNEQFF.

The V call is TRBV19, the J call TRBJ2-1; perhaps TRBD2 as D (5 bases). Germline lookup yields CDR1 LNHDA and CDR2 SQIVND (reference sequence). The ends were cut back, 4 bases at V and 0 bases at J, with 7 bases in the middle. The CDR3 length is 14 residues. The CDR3 DNA reads TGTGCCAGTAGTAGAGGGAGCTCCTACAATGAGCAGTTCTTC. This sequence encodes CASSRGSSYNEQFF.

This rearrangement joins TRBV19 to TRBJ2-2; tentatively, D is TRBD2 (6 bases). The CDR3 runs 15 residues. V lost 5 bases to trimming and J lost 5 bases, with 15 bases between them. CDR1 and CDR2 (germline): LNHDA, SQIVND (reference sequence). CDR3 DNA: TGTGCCAGTAGTCCTTTGGCAGGAGGGACCGGGGAGCTGTTTTTT. Translation gives CASSPLAGGTGELFF.

The CDR3 coding sequence is TGCGCCAGCAGCCAAGAACCCCGACAGGGATTCTATGGCTACACCTTC. Encoded protein: CASSQEPRQGFYGYTF. The rearrangement joins TRBV4-1 to TRBJ1-2; 7 bases match TRBD1. CDR1 is MGHRA, CDR2 YSYEKL, per germline. The CDR3 contains 16 residues. V trimming: 0 bases; J trimming: 4 bases; junction bases outside the gene matches: 8.

The rearrangement links TRBV27 to TRBJ2-5, with D tentatively TRBD1 (5 bases). The length of the CDR3 is 16 residues. Trimming left V 5 bases short and J 0 bases short, with 16 bases between. The germline V gene encodes CDR1 MNHEY and CDR2 SMNVEV (reference sequence). The DNA of the CDR3 is TGTGCCAGCAGTCCGCTCCTGGGGCTGAACCAAGAGACCCAGTACTTC. Residues: CASSPLLGLNQETQYF.

The chain is built from TRBV7-2 and TRBJ2-7; 7 nucleotides agree with TRBD1. The germline V gene encodes CDR1 SGHTA and CDR2 FQGNSA. This CDR3 spans 15 amino acids. V lost 1 base to trimming and J lost 3 bases; unmatched junction nucleotides: 6. The CDR3 loop is CASSLGQGSIYEQYF. Here the CDR3 DNA reads TGTGCCAGCAGCTTAGGACAGGGAAGTATCTACGAGCAGTACTTC.

The V gene is TRBV18, the J gene TRBJ1-2; D gene unclear. Between the trimmed V and J ends, which lost 1 base and 0 bases, there was a span of 9 bases. In germline, CDR1 is KGHSH, CDR2 LQKENI. CDR3 length: 15 amino acids. The chain's CDR3 is CASSPRGTANYGYTF. CDR3 nucleotide sequence: TGTGCCAGCTCACCACGAGGTACCGCTAACTATGGCTACACCTTC.

The chain uses TRBV7-9 and TRBJ2-7, with TRBD1 matching over 9 bases. CDR1 and CDR2 (germline): SEHNR, FQNEAQ (reference sequence). The CDR3 sequence is 18 residues long. The trim removed 1 base at V and 3 bases at J, leaving 13 bases unmatched. The CDR3 protein is CASSLVTGTGNHGYEQYF. CDR3 coding DNA: TGTGCCAGCAGCTTAGTCACCGGGACAGGGAATCACGGCTACGAGCAGTACTTC.

The chain joins TRBV6-1 to TRBJ2-5; the D is unclear. Trimming pared 3 bases from V and 9 bases from J, leaving 14 bases between. Germline V gene lookup returns CDR1 MNHNS and CDR2 SASEGT. The CDR3 loop spans 13 amino acids. As DNA, the CDR3 is TGTGCCAGCAGTGATGAGTATATGGTGTCCCAGTACTTC. Translating gives CASSDEYMVSQYF.

The CDR3 loop is CASSTGTSGEQFF. The CDR3 DNA sequence: TGTGCCAGCAGTACCGGGACTTCCGGAGAGCAGTTCTTC. This chain uses TRBV6-4 with TRBJ2-1; a possible D gene is TRBD2 (6 bases). Trimming left V 5 bases short and J 10 bases short, with 15 bases between. Per the germline V gene, CDR1 is MRHNA and CDR2 is SNTAGT. The CDR3 has 13 amino acids.

The chain recombines TRBV11-2 with TRBJ2-3; 8 bases are a match to TRBD1. The CDR3 totals 16 residues. Germline-derived CDR1 and CDR2 are SGHAT and FQNNGV. J was trimmed by 3 bases and V by 5 bases; bases with no gene match: 10. CDR3 DNA: TGTGCCAGCAGCCGTCCTAGTGGACAGGGAACAGATACGCAGTATTTT. Translated: CASSRPSGQGTDTQYF.

The rearrangement links TRBV11-2 to TRBJ2-1; no clear D gene. This CDR3 contains 14 residues. Per germline, CDR1 SGHAT and CDR2 FQNNGV. V dropped 5 bases and J dropped 8 bases, with 16 bases sitting between them. DNA for the CDR3: TGTGCCAGCAGCCCTCGACTTAGAGGCGATGAGCAGTTCTTC. The encoded protein is CASSPRLRGDEQFF.

V is TRBV18 and J is TRBJ2-1; 13 nucleotides agree with TRBD2. J lost 4 bases, V lost 6 bases, and 3 bases had no gene match. CDR1 KGHSH and CDR2 LQKENI come from the germline V gene. The CDR3 contains 15 residues. CDR3 sequence reads: CASSGLAGVYNEQFF. In DNA, the CDR3 is TGTGCCAGCTCCGGACTAGCGGGAGTATACAATGAGCAGTTCTTC.

The chain recombines TRBV4-2 with TRBJ1-2; TRBD1 is a possible D gene (6 bases). The germline gives CDR1 LGHNA, CDR2 YNFKEQ. The CDR3 is 14 residues long. Trimming removed 0 bases from V and 6 bases from J, with 11 bases in between. The CDR3 nucleotides are TGTGCCAGCAGCCAAGAACAGGGCCGCGATGGCTACACCTTC. Amino acids: CASSQEQGRDGYTF.

The V call is TRBV7-9, the J call TRBJ1-6; 7 bases map to TRBD1. CDR1 is SEHNR and CDR2 is FQNEAQ in the germline V gene (reference sequence). Unmatched junction bases numbered 4, after V lost 8 bases and J lost 0 bases. This CDR3 region has 15 residues. CDR3 bases: TGTGCCAGCCGGGACAGCGACTCCTATAATTCACCCCTCCACTTT. This gives the protein CASRDSDSYNSPLHF.

Only a few counts were recorded for this clone. V usage is TRBV9 and J usage is TRBJ2-1; the match to TRBD2 covers 9 bases. The V gene's germline CDR1 is SGDLS and CDR2 YYNGEE. The trim removed 2 bases at V and 7 bases at J, leaving 10 bases unmatched. The CDR3 runs to 16 residues. CDR3 residues: CASSVGGASGVNEQFF. The CDR3 DNA reads TGTGCCAGCAGCGTCGGGGGGGCTAGCGGGGTGAATGAGCAGTTCTTC.

This chain connects TRBV19 to TRBJ2-1, with D possibly matching TRBD2 (5 bases). The CDR3 covers 17 residues. Trimming removed 3 bases at V and 7 bases at J, with 22 bases between. The germline V gene has CDR1 LNHDA and CDR2 SQIVND (reference sequence). For the CDR3, the DNA is TGTGCCAGTAGTATTTTTGTAGACTACCCGGAACGAAATGAGCAGTTCTTC. The encoded protein is CASSIFVDYPERNEQFF. The variable domain in full, with the rest retrieved from reference TRBV19 and TRBJ2-1, is DGGITQSPKYLFRKEGQNVTLSCEQNLNHDAMYWYRQDPGQGLRLIYYSQIVNDFQKGDIAEGYSVSREKKESFPLTVTSAQKNPTAFYLCASSIFVDYPERNEQFFGPGTRLTVL.

In this sample, this clone turned up a few times. The chain is built from TRBV5-4 and TRBJ1-5; D might be TRBD1 (6 bases). CDR3 length: 14 residues. CDR1 and CDR2 (germline): SGHNT, YYREEE (reference sequence). V lost 4 bases, J lost 0 bases, and 8 bases lay in between. CDR3 in amino acids: CASSPDSSNQPQHF. The DNA for the CDR3 is TGTGCCAGCAGCCCGGACAGTAGCAATCAGCCCCAGCATTTT.

This clone was detected a few times. The gene calls are TRBV11-3 and TRBJ2-1, with a weak D call TRBD1 (6 bases). Trimming cost V 3 bases and J 7 bases, with 13 bases left between them. Germline CDR1 SGHNT, CDR2 YENEEA. CDR3 size: 14 residues. In nucleotides, the CDR3 is TGTGCCAGCAGCTTGGGTACAGGGCTTAATGAGCAGTTCTTC. It translates to CASSLGTGLNEQFF.

V is TRBV28 and J is TRBJ1-5; D is uncertain. Per germline, CDR1 MDHEN and CDR2 SYDVKM. This CDR3 comprises 14 residues. V was pared by 2 bases and J by 4 bases, with 9 bases between. CDR3 sequence reads: CASSLPTGNQPQHF. The CDR3 nucleotides read TGTGCCAGCAGTTTACCGACGGGGAATCAGCCCCAGCATTTT.

The chain carries TRBV11-2 and TRBJ1-1; perhaps TRBD1 as D (5 bases). Per germline, CDR1 SGHAT and CDR2 FQNNGV. V was pared by 2 bases and J by 7 bases, with 23 bases between. This CDR3 has 17 residues. The CDR3 spells CASSLRDSLKSPNEAFF. CDR3 nucleotides: TGTGCCAGCAGCTTACGCGACAGTCTAAAGTCTCCGAATGAAGCTTTCTTT.

This chain connects TRBV28 to TRBJ1-6; D call uncertain. The CDR3 length is 15 residues. V was shortened by 2 bases and J by 10 bases, with 15 bases between the two germline ends. The germline V gene has CDR1 MDHEN and CDR2 SYDVKM. In DNA, the CDR3 is TGTGCCAGCAGTTTACGCGGGCTCCCTAGATCACCCCTCCACTTT. It translates to CASSLRGLPRSPLHF.

The gene calls are TRBV30 and TRBJ1-6; perhaps TRBD1 as D (5 bases). Germline V lookup: CDR1 GTSNPN, CDR2 SVGIG (reference sequence). The V end was cut by 3 bases, the J end by 10 bases, with 13 bases between. The CDR3 covers 13 residues. CDR3 amino acids: CAWRARVGSPLHF. CDR3 in DNA: TGTGCCTGGAGGGCCAGGGTAGGCTCACCCCTCCACTTT. Variable domain in full (rest from reference TRBV30 and TRBJ1-6): SQTIHQWPATLVQPVGSPLSLECTVEGTSNPNLYWYRQAAGRGLQLLFYSVGIGQISSEVPQNLSASRPQDRQFILSSKKLLLSDSGFYLCAWRARVGSPLHFGNGTRLTVT.

V usage is TRBV19 and J usage is TRBJ1-1, with TRBD1 as a possible D gene (5 bases). Per the germline V gene, CDR1 is LNHDA and CDR2 is SQIVND (reference sequence). The CDR3 is made up of 13 amino acids. Trimming took off 8 bases at V and 4 bases at J, with 14 bases between the two ends. CDR3 in amino acids: CASAAGLGTEAFF. The DNA for the CDR3 is TGTGCCAGTGCGGCAGGGTTGGGCACTGAAGCTTTCTTT.

The genes are TRBV7-9 and TRBJ2-1, with TRBD2 matching 12 bases. The length of the CDR3 is 17 residues. The V and J ends lost 0 bases and 4 bases, in that order; junction bases with no gene match: 4. Germline lookup yields CDR1 SEHNR and CDR2 FQNEAQ (reference sequence). The CDR3 sequence: CASSLAGLAGFYNEQFF. In DNA form, the CDR3 reads TGTGCCAGCAGCTTAGCAGGACTAGCGGGGTTTTACAATGAGCAGTTCTTC.

The chain uses TRBV6-5 and TRBJ1-5; possibly TRBD1 for D (6 bases). The germline V and J ends were trimmed by 2 bases and 2 bases, with 10 bases remaining between them. CDR1 and CDR2 (germline): MNHEY, SVGAGI. The CDR3 is 15 residues long. The CDR3 nucleotides are TGTGCCAGCAGTTACGGACCAGGGGGCAATCAGCCCCAGCATTTT. It codes for CASSYGPGGNQPQHF.